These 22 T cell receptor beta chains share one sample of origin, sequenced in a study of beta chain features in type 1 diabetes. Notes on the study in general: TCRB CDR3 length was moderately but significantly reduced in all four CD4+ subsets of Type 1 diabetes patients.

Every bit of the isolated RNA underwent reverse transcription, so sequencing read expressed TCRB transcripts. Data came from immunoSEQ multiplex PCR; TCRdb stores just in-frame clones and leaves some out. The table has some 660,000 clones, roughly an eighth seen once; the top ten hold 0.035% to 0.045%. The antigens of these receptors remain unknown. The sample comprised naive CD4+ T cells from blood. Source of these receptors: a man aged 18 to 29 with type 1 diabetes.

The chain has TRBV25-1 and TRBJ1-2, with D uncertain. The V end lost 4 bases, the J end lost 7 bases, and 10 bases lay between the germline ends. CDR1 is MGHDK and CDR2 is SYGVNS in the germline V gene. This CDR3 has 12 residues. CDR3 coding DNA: TGTGCCAGCAGTGCGGGGTTCAGTGGCTACACCTTC. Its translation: CASSAGFSGYTF.

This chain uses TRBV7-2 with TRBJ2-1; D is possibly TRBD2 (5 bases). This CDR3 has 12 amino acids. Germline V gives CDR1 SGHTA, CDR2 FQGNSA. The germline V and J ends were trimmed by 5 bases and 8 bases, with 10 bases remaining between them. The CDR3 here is CASSGSLYEQFF. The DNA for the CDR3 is TGTGCCAGCAGCGGGAGTCTCTATGAGCAGTTCTTC.

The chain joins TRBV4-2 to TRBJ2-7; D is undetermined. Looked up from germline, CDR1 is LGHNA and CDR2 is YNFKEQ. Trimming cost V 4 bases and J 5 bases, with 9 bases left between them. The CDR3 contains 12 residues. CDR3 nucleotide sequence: TGTGCCAGCAGCCGGCGTACAGACGAGCAGTACTTC. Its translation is CASSRRTDEQYF.

CDR3 residues: CASSLGVNQPQHF. The CDR3 DNA reads as TGTGCCAGCAGCTTAGGGGTTAATCAGCCCCAGCATTTT. The chain uses TRBV7-2 and TRBJ1-5; D is undetermined. CDR3 length: 13 amino acids. The germline CDR1 and CDR2 sequences are SGHTA and FQGNSA. Trimming removed 1 base at V and 4 bases at J, with 5 bases between.

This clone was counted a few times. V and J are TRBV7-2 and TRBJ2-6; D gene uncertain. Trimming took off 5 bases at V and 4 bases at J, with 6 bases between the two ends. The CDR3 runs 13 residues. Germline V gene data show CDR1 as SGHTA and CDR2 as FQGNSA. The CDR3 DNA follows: TGTGCCAGCAGCGAAGACGGGGCCAACGTCCTGACTTTC. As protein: CASSEDGANVLTF. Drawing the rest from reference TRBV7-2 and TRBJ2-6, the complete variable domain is GAGVSQSPSNKVTEKGKDVELRCDPISGHTALYWYRQSLGQGLEFLIYFQGNSAPDKSGLPSDRFSAERTGGSVSTLTIQRTQQEDSAVYLCASSEDGANVLTFGAGSRLTVL.

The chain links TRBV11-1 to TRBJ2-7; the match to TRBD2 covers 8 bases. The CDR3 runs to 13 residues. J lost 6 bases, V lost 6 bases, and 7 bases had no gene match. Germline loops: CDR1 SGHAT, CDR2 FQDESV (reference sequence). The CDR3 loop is CASRGSGGREQYF. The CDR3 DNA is TGTGCCAGCAGAGGGAGCGGGGGACGCGAGCAGTACTTC.

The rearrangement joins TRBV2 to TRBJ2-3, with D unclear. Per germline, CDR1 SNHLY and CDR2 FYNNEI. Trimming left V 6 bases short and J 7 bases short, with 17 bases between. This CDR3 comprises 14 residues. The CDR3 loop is CASRGISVGNTQYF. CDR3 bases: TGTGCCAGCAGGGGGATTTCTGTGGGAAATACGCAGTATTTT.

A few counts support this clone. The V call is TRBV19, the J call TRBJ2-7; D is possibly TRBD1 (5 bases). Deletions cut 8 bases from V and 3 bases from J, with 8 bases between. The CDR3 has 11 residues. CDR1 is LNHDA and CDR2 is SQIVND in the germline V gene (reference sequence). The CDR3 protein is CASGQGYEQYF. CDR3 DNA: TGTGCCAGTGGTCAGGGCTACGAGCAGTACTTC.

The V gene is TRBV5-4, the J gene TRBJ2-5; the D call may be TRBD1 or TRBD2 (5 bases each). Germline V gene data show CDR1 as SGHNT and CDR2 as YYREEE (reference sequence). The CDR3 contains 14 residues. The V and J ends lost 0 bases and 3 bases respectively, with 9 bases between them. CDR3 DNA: TGTGCCAGCAGCTTGGCCGGGACGGAAGAGACCCAGTACTTC. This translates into CASSLAGTEETQYF. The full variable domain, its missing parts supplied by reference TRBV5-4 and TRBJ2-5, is ETGVTQSPTHLIKTRGQQVTLRCSSQSGHNTVSWYQQALGQGPQFIFQYYREEENGRGNFPPRFSGLQFPNYSSELNVNALELDDSALYLCASSLAGTEETQYFGPGTRLLVL.

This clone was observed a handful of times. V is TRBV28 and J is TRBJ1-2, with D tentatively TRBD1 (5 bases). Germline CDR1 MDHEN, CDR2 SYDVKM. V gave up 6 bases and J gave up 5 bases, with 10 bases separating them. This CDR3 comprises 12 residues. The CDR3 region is CASSPTEYGYTF. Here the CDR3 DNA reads TGTGCCAGCAGCCCGACAGAGTATGGCTACACCTTC.

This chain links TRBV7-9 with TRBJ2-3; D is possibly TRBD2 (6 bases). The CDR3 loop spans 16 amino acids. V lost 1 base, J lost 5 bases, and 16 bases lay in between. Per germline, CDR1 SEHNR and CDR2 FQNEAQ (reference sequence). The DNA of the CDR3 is TGTGCCAGCAGCTTAGTCATAACGGGAGAAGAAGATACGCAGTATTTT. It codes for CASSLVITGEEDTQYF.

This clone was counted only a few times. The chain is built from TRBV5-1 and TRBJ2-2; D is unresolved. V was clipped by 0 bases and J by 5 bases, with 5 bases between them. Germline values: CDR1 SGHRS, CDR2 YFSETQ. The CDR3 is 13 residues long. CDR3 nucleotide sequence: TGCGCCAGCAGCTTGGGGATTACCGGGGAGCTGTTTTTT. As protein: CASSLGITGELFF.

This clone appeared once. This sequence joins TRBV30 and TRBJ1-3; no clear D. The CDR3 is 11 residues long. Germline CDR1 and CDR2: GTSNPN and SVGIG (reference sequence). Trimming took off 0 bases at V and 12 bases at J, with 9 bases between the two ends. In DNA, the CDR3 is TGTGCCTGGAGTGTATCTCCTAACATATATTTT. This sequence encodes CAWSVSPNIYF.

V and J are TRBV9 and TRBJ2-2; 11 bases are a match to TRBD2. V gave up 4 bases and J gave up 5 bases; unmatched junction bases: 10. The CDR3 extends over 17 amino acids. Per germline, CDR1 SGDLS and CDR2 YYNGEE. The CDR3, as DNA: TGTGCCAGCAGCCCCTCTAGCGGGAGGCGAAAAACCGGGGAGCTGTTTTTT. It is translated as CASSPSSGRRKTGELFF.

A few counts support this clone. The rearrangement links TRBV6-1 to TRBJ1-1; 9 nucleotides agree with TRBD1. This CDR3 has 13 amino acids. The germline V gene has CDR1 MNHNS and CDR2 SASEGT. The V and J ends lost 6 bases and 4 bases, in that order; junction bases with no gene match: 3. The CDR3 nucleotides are TGTGCCAGCAGGGACAGGGGACGCACTGAAGCTTTCTTT. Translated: CASRDRGRTEAFF.

This CDR3 is CASSQNPSGTDTQYF. CDR3 DNA sequence: TGCGCCAGCAGCCAAAACCCTAGCGGCACAGATACGCAGTATTTT. The V gene is TRBV4-3, the J gene TRBJ2-3; maybe TRBD2 (6 bases). The CDR3 consists of 15 residues. Trimming removed 2 bases from V and 1 base from J, with 10 bases in between. CDR1 is LGHNA and CDR2 is YSLEER in the germline V gene.

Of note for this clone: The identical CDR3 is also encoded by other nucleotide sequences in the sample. The CDR3 DNA follows: TGTGCCAGCTCACCAGGGACGGACTACGAGCAGTACTTC. As protein: CASSPGTDYEQYF. This sequence joins TRBV18 and TRBJ2-7; tentatively, D is TRBD1 or TRBD2 (5 bases each). The V end lost 2 bases, the J end lost 3 bases, and 8 bases lay between the germline ends. There are 13 residues in the CDR3. Germline lookup yields CDR1 KGHSH and CDR2 LQKENI.

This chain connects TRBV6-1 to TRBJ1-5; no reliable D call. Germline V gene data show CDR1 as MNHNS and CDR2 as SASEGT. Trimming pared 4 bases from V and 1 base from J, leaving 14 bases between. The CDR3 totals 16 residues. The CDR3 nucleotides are TGTGCCAGCAGTGCCTTAGGACGGATAAGCAATCAGCCCCAGCATTTT. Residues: CASSALGRISNQPQHF.

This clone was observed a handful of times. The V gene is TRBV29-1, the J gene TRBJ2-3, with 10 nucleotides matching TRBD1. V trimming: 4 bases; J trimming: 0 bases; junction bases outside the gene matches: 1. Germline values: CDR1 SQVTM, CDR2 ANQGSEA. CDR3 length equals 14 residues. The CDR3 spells CSVVTGGSTDTQYF. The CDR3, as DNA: TGCAGCGTTGTGACAGGGGGCAGCACAGATACGCAGTATTTT.

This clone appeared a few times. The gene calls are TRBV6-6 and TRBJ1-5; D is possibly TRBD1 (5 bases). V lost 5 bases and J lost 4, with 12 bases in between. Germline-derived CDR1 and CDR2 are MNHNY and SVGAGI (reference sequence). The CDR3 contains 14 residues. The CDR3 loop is CASSAQGGNQPQHF. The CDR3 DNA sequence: TGTGCCAGCAGTGCCCAGGGAGGGAATCAGCCCCAGCATTTT.

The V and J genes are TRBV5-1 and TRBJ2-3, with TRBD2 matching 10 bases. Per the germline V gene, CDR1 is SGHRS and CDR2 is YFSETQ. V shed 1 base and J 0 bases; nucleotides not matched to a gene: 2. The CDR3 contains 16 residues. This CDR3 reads CASSLQLAGSTDTQYF. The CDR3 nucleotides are TGCGCCAGCAGCTTGCAACTAGCGGGGAGCACAGATACGCAGTATTTT.

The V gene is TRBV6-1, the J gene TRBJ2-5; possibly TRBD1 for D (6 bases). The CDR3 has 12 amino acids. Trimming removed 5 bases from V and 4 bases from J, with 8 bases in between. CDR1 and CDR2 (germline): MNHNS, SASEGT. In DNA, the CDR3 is TGTGCCAGCAGTCCGGACAGAGAGACCCAGTACTTC. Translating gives CASSPDRETQYF.